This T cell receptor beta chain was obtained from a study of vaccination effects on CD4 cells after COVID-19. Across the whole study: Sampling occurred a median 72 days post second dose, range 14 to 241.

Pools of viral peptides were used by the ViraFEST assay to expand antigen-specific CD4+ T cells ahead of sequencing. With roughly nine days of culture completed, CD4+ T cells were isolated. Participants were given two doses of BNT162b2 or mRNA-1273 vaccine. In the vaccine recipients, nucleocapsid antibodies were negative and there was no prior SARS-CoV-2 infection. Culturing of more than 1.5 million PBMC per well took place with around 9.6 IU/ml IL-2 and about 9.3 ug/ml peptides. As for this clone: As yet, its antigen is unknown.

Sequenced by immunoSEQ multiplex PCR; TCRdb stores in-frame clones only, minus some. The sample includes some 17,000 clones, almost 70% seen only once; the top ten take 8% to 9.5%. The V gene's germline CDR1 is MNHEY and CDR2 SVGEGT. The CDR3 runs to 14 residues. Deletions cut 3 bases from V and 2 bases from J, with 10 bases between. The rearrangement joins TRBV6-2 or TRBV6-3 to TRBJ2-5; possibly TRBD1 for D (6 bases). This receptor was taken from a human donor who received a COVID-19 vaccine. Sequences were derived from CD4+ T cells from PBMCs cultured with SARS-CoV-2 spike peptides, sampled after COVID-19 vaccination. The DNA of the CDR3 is TGTGCCAGCAGTTATGTGGGGGCTCAAGAGACCCAGTACTTC. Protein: CASSYVGAQETQYF.